The 3 T cell receptor beta chains presented below share a single source sample, sequenced in a study of T cells in tuberculosis. Repertoires were generated with immunoSEQ multiplex PCR, while TCRdb's copy carries only in-frame clones and drops some. The sample contains roughly 32,000 clones, nearly 97% of which appear only once. The sequencing input was PBMCs. The receptors here all came from a donor aged 10-35 years with latent tuberculosis or without tuberculosis infection.

The chain has TRBV11-3 and TRBJ2-2, with 8 bases matching TRBD2. Germline V gene data show CDR1 as SGHNT and CDR2 as YENEEA. The CDR3 is 16 residues long. V trimming: 3 bases; J trimming: 5 bases; junction bases outside the gene matches: 8. CDR3 sequence reads: CASSLVAGTGTGELFF. The CDR3 DNA follows: TGTGCCAGCAGCTTGGTAGCGGGGACGGGAACCGGGGAGCTGTTTTTT.

The chain employs TRBV5-4 and TRBJ2-3, with D possibly being TRBD2 (6 bases). Germline values: CDR1 SGHNT, CDR2 YYREEE (reference sequence). This CDR3 is 18 amino acids long. Trimming pared 1 base from V and 0 bases from J, leaving 18 bases between. The CDR3 coding sequence is TGTGCCAGCAGCTTGTATTTAGGGCTAGCGCTTAGCACAGATACGCAGTATTTT. Encoded protein: CASSLYLGLALSTDTQYF.

This sequence joins TRBV11-2 and TRBJ2-7; tentative D call: TRBD1 (7 bases). This CDR3 comprises 15 residues. V was cut by 2 bases and J by 2 bases, with 13 bases left in between. Germline CDR1 is SGHAT and CDR2 is FQNNGV. CDR3 sequence: CASSLSRGDTYEQYF. The CDR3 DNA follows: TGTGCCAGCAGCTTATCCAGGGGGGACACCTACGAGCAGTACTTC. Full variable domain (missing parts from reference TRBV11-2 and TRBJ2-7): EAGVAQSPRYKIIEKRQSVAFWCNPISGHATLYWYQQILGQGPKLLIQFQNNGVVDDSQLPKDRFSAERLKGVDSTLKIQPAKLEDSAVYLCASSLSRGDTYEQYFGPGTRLTVT.